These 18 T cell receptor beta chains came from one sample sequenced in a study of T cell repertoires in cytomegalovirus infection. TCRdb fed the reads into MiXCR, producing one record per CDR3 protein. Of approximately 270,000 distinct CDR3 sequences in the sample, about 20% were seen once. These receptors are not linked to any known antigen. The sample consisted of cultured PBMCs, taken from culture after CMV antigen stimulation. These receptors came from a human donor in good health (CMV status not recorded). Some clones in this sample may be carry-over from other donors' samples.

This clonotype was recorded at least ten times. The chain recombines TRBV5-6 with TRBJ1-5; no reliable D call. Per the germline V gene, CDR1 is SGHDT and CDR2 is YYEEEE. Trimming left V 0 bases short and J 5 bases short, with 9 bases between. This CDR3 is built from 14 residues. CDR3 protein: CASSLDGTYQPQHF. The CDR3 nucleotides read TGTGCCAGCAGCTTGGACGGTACCTATCAGCCCCAGCATTTT.

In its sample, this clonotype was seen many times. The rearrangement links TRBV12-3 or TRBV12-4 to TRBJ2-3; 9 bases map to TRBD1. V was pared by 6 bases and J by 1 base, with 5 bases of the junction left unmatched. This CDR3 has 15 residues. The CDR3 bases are TGTGCCAGCAGGCCACAGGGGGCGGGCACAGATACGCAGTATTTT. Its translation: CASRPQGAGTDTQYF.

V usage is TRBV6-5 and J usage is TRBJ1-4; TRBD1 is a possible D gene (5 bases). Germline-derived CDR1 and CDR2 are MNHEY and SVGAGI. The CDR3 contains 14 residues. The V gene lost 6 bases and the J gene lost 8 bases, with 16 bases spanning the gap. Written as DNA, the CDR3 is TGTGCCAGCAGCTCGGGAGCGAGGGGAGAAAAACTGTTTTTT. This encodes CASSSGARGEKLFF.

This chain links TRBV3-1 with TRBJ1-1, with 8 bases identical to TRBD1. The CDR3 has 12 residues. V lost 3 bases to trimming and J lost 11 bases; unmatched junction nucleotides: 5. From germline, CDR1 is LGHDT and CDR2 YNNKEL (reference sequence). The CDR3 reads CASSQLDRAAFF. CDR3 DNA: TGTGCCAGCAGCCAGTTGGACAGGGCCGCTTTCTTT.

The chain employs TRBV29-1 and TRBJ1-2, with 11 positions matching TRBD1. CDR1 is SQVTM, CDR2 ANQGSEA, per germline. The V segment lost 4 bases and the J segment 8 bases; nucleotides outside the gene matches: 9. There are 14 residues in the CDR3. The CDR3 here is CSVGRDRGLGGYTF. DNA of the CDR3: TGCAGCGTTGGAAGGGACAGGGGGTTGGGGGGCTACACCTTC.

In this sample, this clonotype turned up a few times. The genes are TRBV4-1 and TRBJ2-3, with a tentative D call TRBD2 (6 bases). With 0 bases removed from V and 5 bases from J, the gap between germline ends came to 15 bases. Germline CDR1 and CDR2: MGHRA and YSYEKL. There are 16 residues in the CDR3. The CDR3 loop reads CASSQEGGARRDTQYF. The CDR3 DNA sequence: TGCGCCAGCAGCCAAGAAGGCGGGGCGCGGAGAGATACGCAGTATTTT.

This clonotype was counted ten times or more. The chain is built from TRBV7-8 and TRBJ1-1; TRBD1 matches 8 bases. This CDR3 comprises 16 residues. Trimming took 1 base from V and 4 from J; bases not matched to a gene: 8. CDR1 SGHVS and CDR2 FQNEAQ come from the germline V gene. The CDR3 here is CASSLGQGIFGTEAFF. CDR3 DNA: TGTGCCAGCAGCTTAGGACAGGGGATCTTTGGCACTGAAGCTTTCTTT. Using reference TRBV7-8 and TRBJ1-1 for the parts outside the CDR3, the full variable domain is GAGVSQSPRYKVAKRGQDVALRCDPISGHVSLFWYQQALGQGPEFLTYFQNEAQLDKSGLPSDRFFAERPEGSVSTLKIQRTQQEDSAVYLCASSLGQGIFGTEAFFGQGTRLTVV.

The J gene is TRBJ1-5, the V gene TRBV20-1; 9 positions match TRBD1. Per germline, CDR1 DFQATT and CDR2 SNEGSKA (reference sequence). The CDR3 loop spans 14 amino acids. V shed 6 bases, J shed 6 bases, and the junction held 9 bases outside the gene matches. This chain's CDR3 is CSAVQGASSQPQHF. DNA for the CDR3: TGCAGTGCCGTACAGGGGGCGAGTAGTCAGCCCCAGCATTTT.

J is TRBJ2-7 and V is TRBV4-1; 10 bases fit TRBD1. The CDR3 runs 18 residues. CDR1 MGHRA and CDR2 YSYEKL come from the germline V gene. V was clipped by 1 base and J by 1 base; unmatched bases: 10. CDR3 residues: CASSQVSHPGQGSYEQYF. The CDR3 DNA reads TGCGCCAGCAGCCAAGTTTCTCATCCGGGACAGGGGTCCTACGAGCAGTACTTC.

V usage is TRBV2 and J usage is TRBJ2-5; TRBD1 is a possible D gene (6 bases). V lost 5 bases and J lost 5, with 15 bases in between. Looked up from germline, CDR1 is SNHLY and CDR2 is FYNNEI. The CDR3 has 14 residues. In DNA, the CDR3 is TGTGCCAGCAGTAAACAGGGATTGCGGGAGACCCAGTACTTC. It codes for CASSKQGLRETQYF. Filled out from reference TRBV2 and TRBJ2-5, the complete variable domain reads EPEVTQTPSHQVTQMGQEVILRCVPISNHLYFYWYRQILGQKVEFLVSFYNNEISEKSEIFDDQFSVERPDGSNFTLKIRSTKLEDSAMYFCASSKQGLRETQYFGPGTRLLVL.

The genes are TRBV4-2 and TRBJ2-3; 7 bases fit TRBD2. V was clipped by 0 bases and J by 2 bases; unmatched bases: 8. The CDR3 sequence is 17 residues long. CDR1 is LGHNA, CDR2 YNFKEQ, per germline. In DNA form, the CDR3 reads TGTGCCAGCAGCCAAGATGGCGGGAGTAGGGCCACAGATACGCAGTATTTT. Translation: CASSQDGGSRATDTQYF.

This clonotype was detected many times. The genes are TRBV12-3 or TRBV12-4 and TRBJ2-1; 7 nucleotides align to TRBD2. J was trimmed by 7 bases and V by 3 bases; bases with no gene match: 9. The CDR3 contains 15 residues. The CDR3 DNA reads TGTGCCAGCAGTTTCGGGGGGAGAGACTATAATGAGCAGTTCTTC. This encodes CASSFGGRDYNEQFF.

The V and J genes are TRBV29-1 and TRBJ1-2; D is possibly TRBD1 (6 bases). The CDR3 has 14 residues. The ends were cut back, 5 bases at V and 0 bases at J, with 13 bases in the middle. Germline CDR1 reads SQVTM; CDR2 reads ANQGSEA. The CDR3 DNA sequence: TGCAGCGTTCGGAAGGGGGGAGCTAACTATGGCTACACCTTC. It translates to CSVRKGGANYGYTF.

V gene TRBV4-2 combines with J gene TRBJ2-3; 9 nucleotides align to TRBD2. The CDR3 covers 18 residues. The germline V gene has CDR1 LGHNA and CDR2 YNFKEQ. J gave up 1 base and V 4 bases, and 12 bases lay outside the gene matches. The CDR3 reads CASSLPLGASGGTDTQYF. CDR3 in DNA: TGTGCCAGCAGCCTCCCCCTCGGCGCTAGCGGGGGCACAGATACGCAGTATTTT.

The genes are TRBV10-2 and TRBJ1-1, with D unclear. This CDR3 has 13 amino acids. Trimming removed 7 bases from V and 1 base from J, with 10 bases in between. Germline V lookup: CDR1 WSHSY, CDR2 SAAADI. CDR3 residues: CASNPGPNTEAFF. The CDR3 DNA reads TGCGCCAGCAACCCCGGTCCGAACACTGAAGCTTTCTTT.

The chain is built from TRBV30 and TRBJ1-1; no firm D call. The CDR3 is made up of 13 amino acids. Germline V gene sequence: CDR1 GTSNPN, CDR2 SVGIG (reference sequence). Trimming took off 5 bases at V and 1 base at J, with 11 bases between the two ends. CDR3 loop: CAWQDSQNTEAFF. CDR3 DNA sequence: TGTGCCTGGCAGGACTCCCAGAACACTGAAGCTTTCTTT.

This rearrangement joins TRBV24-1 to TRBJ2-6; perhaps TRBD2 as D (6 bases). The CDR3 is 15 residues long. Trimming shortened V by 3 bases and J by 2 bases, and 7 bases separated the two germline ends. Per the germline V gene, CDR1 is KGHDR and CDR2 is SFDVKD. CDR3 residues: CATSDGGAGANVLTF. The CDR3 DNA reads TGTGCCACCAGTGATGGCGGGGCTGGGGCCAACGTCCTGACTTTC.

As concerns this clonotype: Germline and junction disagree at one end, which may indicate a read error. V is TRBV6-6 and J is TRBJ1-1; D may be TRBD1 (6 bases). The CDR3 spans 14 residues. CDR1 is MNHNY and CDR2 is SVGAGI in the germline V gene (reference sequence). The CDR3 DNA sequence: TGTGCCAGCAGTCAAACCGACAGGAGCACTGGAGCTTTCTTT. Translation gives CASSQTDRSTGAFF.